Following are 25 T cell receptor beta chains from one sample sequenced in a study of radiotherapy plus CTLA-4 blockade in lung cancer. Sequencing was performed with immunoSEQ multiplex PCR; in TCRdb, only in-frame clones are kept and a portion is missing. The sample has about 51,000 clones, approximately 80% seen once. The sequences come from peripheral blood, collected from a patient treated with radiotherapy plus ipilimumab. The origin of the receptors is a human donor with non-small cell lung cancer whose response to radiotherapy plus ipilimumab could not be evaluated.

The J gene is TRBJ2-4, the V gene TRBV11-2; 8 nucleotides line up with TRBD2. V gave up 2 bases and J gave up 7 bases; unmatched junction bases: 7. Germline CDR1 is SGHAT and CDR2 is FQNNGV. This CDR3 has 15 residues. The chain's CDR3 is CASSLNAGGVNIQYF. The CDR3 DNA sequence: TGTGCCAGCAGCTTAAACGCGGGAGGAGTGAACATTCAGTACTTC.

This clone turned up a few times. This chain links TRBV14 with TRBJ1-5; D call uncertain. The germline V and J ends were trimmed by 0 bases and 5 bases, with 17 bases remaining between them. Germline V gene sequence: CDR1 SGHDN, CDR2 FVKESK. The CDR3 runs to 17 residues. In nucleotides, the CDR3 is TGTGCCAGCAGCCAAGATTGGAGGAAGGGAAGGGATCAGCCCCAGCATTTT. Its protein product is CASSQDWRKGRDQPQHF.

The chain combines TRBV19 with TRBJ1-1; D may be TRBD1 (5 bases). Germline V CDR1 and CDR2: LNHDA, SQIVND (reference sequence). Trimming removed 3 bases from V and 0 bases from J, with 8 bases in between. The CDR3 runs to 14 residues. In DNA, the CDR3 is TGTGCCAGTAGTATTGGCAGGGTGAACACTGAAGCTTTCTTT. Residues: CASSIGRVNTEAFF.

The CDR3 DNA is TGTGCCAGCAGTTTCGGGACAGGAGTACTTAACACTGAAGCTTTCTTT. Its translation: CASSFGTGVLNTEAFF. The rearrangement links TRBV28 to TRBJ1-1; 8 bases map to TRBD1. The V gene's germline CDR1 is MDHEN and CDR2 SYDVKM. The CDR3 spans 16 residues. The V and J ends lost 3 bases and 2 bases, in that order; junction bases with no gene match: 8.

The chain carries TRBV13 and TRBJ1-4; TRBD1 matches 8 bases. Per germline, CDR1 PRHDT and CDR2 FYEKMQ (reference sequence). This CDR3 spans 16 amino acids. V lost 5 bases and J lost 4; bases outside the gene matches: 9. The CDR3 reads CASSDSSGGGNEKLFF. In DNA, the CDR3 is TGTGCCAGCAGCGACTCCTCAGGGGGCGGTAATGAAAAACTGTTTTTT. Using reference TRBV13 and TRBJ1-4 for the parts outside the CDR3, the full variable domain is AAGVIQSPRHLIKEKRETATLKCYPIPRHDTVYWYQQGPGQDPQFLISFYEKMQSDKGSIPDRFSAQQFSDYHSELNMSSLELGDSALYFCASSDSSGGGNEKLFFGSGTQLSVL.

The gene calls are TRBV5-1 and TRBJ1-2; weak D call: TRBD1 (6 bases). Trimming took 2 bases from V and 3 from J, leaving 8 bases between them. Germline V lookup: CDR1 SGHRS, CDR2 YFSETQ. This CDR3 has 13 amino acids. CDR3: CASSFRTDYGYTF. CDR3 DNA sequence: TGCGCCAGCAGCTTTCGGACAGACTATGGCTACACCTTC.

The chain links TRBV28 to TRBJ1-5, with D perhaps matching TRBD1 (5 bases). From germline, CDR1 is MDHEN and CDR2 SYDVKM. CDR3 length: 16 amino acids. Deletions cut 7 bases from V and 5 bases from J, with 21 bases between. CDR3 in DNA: TGTGCCAGCAAGTCGGGGGGAAGGGGATCGTATCAGCCCCAGCATTTT. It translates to CASKSGGRGSYQPQHF.

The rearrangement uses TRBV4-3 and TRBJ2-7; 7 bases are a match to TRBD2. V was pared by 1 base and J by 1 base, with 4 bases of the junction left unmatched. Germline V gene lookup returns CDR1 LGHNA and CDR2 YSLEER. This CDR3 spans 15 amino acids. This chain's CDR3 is CASSQGPSGSYEQYF. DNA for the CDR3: TGCGCCAGCAGCCAAGGTCCTAGCGGATCCTACGAGCAGTACTTC.

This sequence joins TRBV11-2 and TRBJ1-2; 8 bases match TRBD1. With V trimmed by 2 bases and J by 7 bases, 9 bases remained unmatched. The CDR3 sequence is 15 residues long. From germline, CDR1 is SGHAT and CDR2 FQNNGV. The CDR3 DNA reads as TGTGCCAGCAGCTTACTACAGGGGGAATTGGGTGGCTACACCTTC. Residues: CASSLLQGELGGYTF.

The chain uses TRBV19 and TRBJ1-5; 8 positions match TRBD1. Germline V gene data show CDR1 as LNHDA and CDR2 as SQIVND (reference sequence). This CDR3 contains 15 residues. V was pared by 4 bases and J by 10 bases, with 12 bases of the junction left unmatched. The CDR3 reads CASSNQGASISPQHF. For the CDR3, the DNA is TGTGCCAGTAGTAATCAGGGGGCGTCAATCAGCCCCCAGCATTTT.

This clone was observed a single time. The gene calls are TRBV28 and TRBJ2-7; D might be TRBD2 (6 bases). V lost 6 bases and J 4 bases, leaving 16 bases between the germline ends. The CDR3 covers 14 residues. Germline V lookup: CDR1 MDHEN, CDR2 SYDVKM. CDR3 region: CASRLEGTGYEQYF. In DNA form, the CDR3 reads TGTGCCAGCAGGCTGGAGGGGACGGGGTACGAGCAGTACTTC. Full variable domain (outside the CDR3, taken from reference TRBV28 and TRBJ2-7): DVKVTQSSRYLVKRTGEKVFLECVQDMDHENMFWYRQDPGLGLRLIYFSYDVKMKEKGDIPEGYSVSREKKERFSLILESASTNQTSMYLCASRLEGTGYEQYFGPGTRLTVT.

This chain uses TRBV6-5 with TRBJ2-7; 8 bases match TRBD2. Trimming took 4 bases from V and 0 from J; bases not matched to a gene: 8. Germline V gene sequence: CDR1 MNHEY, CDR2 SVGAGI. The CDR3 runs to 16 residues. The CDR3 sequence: CASSFLAGPLSYEQYF. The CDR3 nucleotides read TGTGCCAGCAGTTTTCTAGCGGGTCCGCTCTCCTACGAGCAGTACTTC.

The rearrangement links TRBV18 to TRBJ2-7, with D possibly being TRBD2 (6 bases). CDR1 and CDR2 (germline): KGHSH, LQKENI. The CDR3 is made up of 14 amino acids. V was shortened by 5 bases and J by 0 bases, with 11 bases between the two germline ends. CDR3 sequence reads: CASSTGLSSYEQYF. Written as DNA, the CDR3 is TGTGCCAGCTCAACGGGACTGAGCTCCTACGAGCAGTACTTC.

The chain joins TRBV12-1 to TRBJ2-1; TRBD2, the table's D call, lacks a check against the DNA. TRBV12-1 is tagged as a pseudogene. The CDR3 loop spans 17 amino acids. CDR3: CASSFAGREGARNEQFF. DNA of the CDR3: TGTGCCAGCAGCTTTGCTGGGCGGGAGGGAGCAAGGAATGAGCAGTTCTTC.

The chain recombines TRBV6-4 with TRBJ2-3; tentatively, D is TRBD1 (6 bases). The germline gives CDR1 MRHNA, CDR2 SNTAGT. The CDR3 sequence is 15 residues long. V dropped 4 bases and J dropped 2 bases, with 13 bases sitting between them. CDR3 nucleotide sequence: TGTGCCAGCAGTGTATCCGGGACAATCACAGATACGCAGTATTTT. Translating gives CASSVSGTITDTQYF.

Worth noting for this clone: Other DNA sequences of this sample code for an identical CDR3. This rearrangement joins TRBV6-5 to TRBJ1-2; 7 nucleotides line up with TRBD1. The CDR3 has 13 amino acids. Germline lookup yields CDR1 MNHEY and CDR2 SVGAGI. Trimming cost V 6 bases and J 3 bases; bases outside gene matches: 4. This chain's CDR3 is CASRGQSYYGYTF. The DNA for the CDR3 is TGTGCCAGCAGGGGACAGAGTTACTATGGCTACACCTTC.

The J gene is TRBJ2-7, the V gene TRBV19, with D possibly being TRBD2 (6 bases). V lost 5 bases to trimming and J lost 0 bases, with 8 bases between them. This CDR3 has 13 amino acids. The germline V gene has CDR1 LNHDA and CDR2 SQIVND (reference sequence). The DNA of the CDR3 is TGTGCCAGTAGTCGGGGGAGCTCCTACGAGCAGTACTTC. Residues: CASSRGSSYEQYF.

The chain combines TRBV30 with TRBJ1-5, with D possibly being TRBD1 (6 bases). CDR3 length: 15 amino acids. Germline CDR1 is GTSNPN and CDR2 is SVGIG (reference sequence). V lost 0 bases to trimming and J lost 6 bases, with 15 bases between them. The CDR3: CAWSVGQGNSQPQHF. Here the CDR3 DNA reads TGTGCCTGGAGTGTCGGGCAGGGGAATAGTCAGCCCCAGCATTTT. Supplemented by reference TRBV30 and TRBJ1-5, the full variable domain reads SQTIHQWPATLVQPVGSPLSLECTVEGTSNPNLYWYRQAAGRGLQLLFYSVGIGQISSEVPQNLSASRPQDRQFILSSKKLLLSDSGFYLCAWSVGQGNSQPQHFGDGTRLSIL.

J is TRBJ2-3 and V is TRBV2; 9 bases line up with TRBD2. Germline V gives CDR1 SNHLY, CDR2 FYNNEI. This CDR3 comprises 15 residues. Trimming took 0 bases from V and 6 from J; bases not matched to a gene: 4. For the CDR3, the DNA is TGTGCCAGCAGTGAAGCTCCCACTAGCGGGGATACGCAGTATTTT. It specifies CASSEAPTSGDTQYF.

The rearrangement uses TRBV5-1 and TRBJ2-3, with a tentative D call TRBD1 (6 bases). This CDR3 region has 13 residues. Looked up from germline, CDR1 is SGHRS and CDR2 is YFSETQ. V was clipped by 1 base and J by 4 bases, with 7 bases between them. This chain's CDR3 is CASSLTGSDTQYF. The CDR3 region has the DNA TGCGCCAGCAGCTTGACAGGGTCAGATACGCAGTATTTT.

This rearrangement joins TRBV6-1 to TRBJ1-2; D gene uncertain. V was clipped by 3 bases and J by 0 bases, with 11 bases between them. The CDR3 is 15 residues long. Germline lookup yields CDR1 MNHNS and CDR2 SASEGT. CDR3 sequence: CASSDRGIPNYGYTF. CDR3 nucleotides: TGTGCCAGCAGTGACCGCGGGATACCTAACTATGGCTACACCTTC.

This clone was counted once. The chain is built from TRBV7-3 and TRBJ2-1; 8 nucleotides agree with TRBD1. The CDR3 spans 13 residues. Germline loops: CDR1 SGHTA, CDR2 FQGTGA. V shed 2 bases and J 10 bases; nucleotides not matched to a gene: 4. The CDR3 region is CASSLQGAGEQFF. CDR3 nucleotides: TGTGCCAGCAGCTTACAGGGGGCAGGAGAGCAGTTCTTC.

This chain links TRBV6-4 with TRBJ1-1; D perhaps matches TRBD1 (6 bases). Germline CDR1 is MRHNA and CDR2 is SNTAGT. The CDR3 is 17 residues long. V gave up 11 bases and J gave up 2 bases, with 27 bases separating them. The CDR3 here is CAQNKVGGPFFNTEAFF. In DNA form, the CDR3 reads TGTGCCCAGAACAAGGTGGGGGGGCCCTTCTTTAACACTGAAGCTTTCTTT.

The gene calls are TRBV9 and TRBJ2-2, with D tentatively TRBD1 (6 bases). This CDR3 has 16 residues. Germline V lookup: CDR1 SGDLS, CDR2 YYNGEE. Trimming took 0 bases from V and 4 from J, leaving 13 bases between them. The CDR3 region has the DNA TGTGCCAGCAGCGTAGCTGACAGGCGATCCACCGGGGAGCTGTTTTTT. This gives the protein CASSVADRRSTGELFF.

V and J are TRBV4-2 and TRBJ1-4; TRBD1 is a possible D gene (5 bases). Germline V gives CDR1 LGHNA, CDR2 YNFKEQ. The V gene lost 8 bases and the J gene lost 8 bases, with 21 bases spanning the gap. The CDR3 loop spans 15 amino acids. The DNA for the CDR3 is TGTGCCAGCTCCCGGGGGACGAGGGTGGAGGAAAAACTGTTTTTT. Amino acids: CASSRGTRVEEKLFF.